The 30 T cell receptor beta chains in this list originate from one sample, sequenced in a study of control samples from healthy donors and cancer patients. Data came from immunoSEQ multiplex PCR; TCRdb stores just in-frame clones and leaves some out. The sample records approximately 190,000 clones, around 93% being singletons. The sequenced sample was blood. These receptors all come from a man in his thirties or forties in good health.

This chain joins TRBV3-1 (or the pseudogene TRBV3-2) and TRBJ2-1; a weak D match, TRBD2 (6 bases). CDR1 LGHDT and CDR2 YNNKEL come from the germline V gene (reference sequence). V gave up 4 bases and J gave up 6 bases, with 19 bases separating them. CDR3 length: 16 residues. CDR3 region: CASSPALAHPSNEQFF. The CDR3 nucleotides read TGTGCCAGCAGCCCCGCCCTAGCGCACCCCAGCAATGAGCAGTTCTTC.

Written as DNA, the CDR3 is TGCGCCAGCAGCTCTACAGCGGGGGGGCCTGACATTCAGTACTTC. Residues: CASSSTAGGPDIQYF. This rearrangement joins TRBV5-1 to TRBJ2-4; TRBD2 aligns across 10 bases. Trimming removed 3 bases from V and 8 bases from J; junction bases left unmatched: 8. The CDR3 extends over 15 amino acids. Germline V gene sequence: CDR1 SGHRS, CDR2 YFSETQ.

This chain connects TRBV5-1 to TRBJ2-7; D could derive from TRBD1 or TRBD2 (5 bases each). V gave up 4 bases and J gave up 0 bases, with 11 bases separating them. The CDR3 spans 14 residues. Germline values: CDR1 SGHRS, CDR2 YFSETQ. The CDR3 protein is CASSPGTHSYEQYF. CDR3 DNA sequence: TGCGCCAGCAGCCCCGGGACCCACTCCTACGAGCAGTACTTC.

This chain connects TRBV5-1 to TRBJ1-1; a possible D gene is TRBD1 (5 bases). This CDR3 comprises 13 residues. Trimming cost V 4 bases and J 4 bases, with 11 bases left between them. CDR1 is SGHRS, CDR2 YFSETQ, per germline. In nucleotides, the CDR3 is TGCGCCAGCAGCCGGGGCCAAGGCACTGAAGCTTTCTTT. Amino acids: CASSRGQGTEAFF.

J is TRBJ2-6 and V is TRBV5-1; D unclear. V lost 0 bases to trimming and J lost 0 bases, with 10 bases between them. CDR1 SGHRS and CDR2 YFSETQ come from the germline V gene. This CDR3 has 17 amino acids. The CDR3 DNA sequence: TGCGCCAGCAGCTTGGGGCAGATGAGCTCTGGGGCCAACGTCCTGACTTTC. Its protein product is CASSLGQMSSGANVLTF.

In this sample, this clone turned up once. The V call is TRBV19, the J call TRBJ2-7; TRBD2 matches at 14 bases. This CDR3 has 17 residues. J was trimmed by 0 bases and V by 6 bases; bases with no gene match: 7. Germline values: CDR1 LNHDA, CDR2 SQIVND (reference sequence). Written as DNA, the CDR3 is TGTGCCAGTAGCAGGACTAGCGGGGGGTTGAGCTCCTACGAGCAGTACTTC. This gives the protein CASSRTSGGLSSYEQYF.

This chain links TRBV18 with TRBJ2-7; D perhaps matches TRBD1 (6 bases). Germline CDR1 KGHSH, CDR2 LQKENI. The CDR3 sequence is 15 residues long. Trimming stripped 4 bases from V and 2 bases from J, with 15 bases between. In DNA, the CDR3 is TGTGCCAGCTCACTCGCGGCAGGGGCTACCTACGAGCAGTACTTC. It specifies CASSLAAGATYEQYF. Looking up the rest from reference TRBV18 and TRBJ2-7 gives the full variable domain: NAGVMQNPRHLVRRRGQEARLRCSPMKGHSHVYWYRQLPEEGLKFMVYLQKENIIDESGMPKERFSAEFPKEGPSILRIQQVVRGDSAAYFCASSLAAGATYEQYFGPGTRLTVT.

The rearrangement uses TRBV9 and TRBJ1-2; D is undetermined. V gave up 3 bases and J gave up 8 bases, with 11 bases separating them. There are 12 residues in the CDR3. Per the germline V gene, CDR1 is SGDLS and CDR2 is YYNGEE. This CDR3 reads CASSGTAEGYTF. The CDR3 nucleotides are TGTGCCAGCAGCGGGACCGCGGAGGGCTACACCTTC.

The rearrangement links TRBV18 to TRBJ1-4; 12 bases map to TRBD1. The germline V gene has CDR1 KGHSH and CDR2 LQKENI. V dropped 3 bases and J dropped 7; count of bases not matched to a gene: 0. CDR3 length: 14 amino acids. CDR3 protein: CASSPGQGAEKLFF. The CDR3 DNA follows: TGTGCCAGCTCACCGGGACAGGGGGCTGAAAAACTGTTTTTT.

The rearrangement uses TRBV6-5 and TRBJ2-7; weak D call: TRBD1 (5 bases). Deletions cut 4 bases from V and 5 bases from J, with 15 bases between. Germline values: CDR1 MNHEY, CDR2 SVGAGI. CDR3 length: 14 amino acids. CDR3 region: CASSWGRTGDEQYF. The CDR3 DNA sequence: TGTGCCAGCAGTTGGGGCAGGACGGGCGACGAGCAGTACTTC.

The rearrangement links TRBV6-2 or TRBV6-3 to TRBJ2-1; perhaps TRBD1 as D (6 bases). The CDR3 runs to 13 residues. Germline CDR1 reads MNHEY; CDR2 reads SVGEGT. Between the trimmed V and J ends, which lost 5 bases and 6 bases, there was a span of 11 bases. The CDR3 DNA reads TGTGCCAGCAGTCAACAGGGCTTCAATGAGCAGTTCTTC. This sequence encodes CASSQQGFNEQFF.

The V call is TRBV14, the J call TRBJ1-1; D is unclear. CDR1 and CDR2 (germline): SGHDN, FVKESK. This CDR3 region has 13 residues. With 6 bases removed from V and 5 bases from J, the gap between germline ends came to 13 bases. The CDR3 sequence is CASSLAGSTEAFF. Written as DNA, the CDR3 is TGTGCCAGCAGTCTTGCGGGGAGTACTGAAGCTTTCTTT.

With respect to this clone: Other DNA sequences from this sample encode an identical CDR3 as well. The CDR3 coding sequence is TGCGCCAGCAGCCTACAAGAGGGGCGAGGGGCGGGGTACGAGCAGTACTTC. This translates into CASSLQEGRGAGYEQYF. The V call is TRBV4-1, the J call TRBJ2-7; a weak D match, TRBD2 (6 bases). The CDR3 contains 17 residues. Trimming pared 4 bases from V and 4 bases from J, leaving 23 bases between. CDR1 and CDR2 from the germline V gene are MGHRA and YSYEKL.

The gene calls are TRBV21-1 and TRBJ1-4. TRBV21-1 is assigned pseudogene status. The CDR3 is 16 residues long. The CDR3 region is CASSKGGLRPGEKLFF. Here the CDR3 DNA reads TGTGCCAGCAGCAAAGGGGGACTAAGGCCGGGGGAAAAACTGTTTTTT.

This rearrangement joins TRBV3-1 (or the pseudogene TRBV3-2) to TRBJ1-4; 7 bases match TRBD1. V was pared by 3 bases and J by 7 bases, with 11 bases of the junction left unmatched. The length of the CDR3 is 16 residues. Looked up from germline, CDR1 is LGHDT and CDR2 is YNNKEL (reference sequence). The CDR3 nucleotides read TGTGCCAGCAGCCAGATCGACCGGGACAGCCTTGAAAAACTGTTTTTT. Translating gives CASSQIDRDSLEKLFF.

The V and J genes are TRBV3-1 (or the pseudogene TRBV3-2) and TRBJ1-2, with D perhaps TRBD1 (5 bases). Per germline, CDR1 LGHDT and CDR2 YNNKEL (reference sequence). The germline V and J ends were trimmed by 2 bases and 9 bases, with 10 bases remaining between them. This CDR3 is built from 12 residues. CDR3 nucleotide sequence: TGTGCCAGCAGCCAACGCGACAGACGCTACACCTTC. Encoded protein: CASSQRDRRYTF.

CDR3 DNA: TGTGCCAGCAGGAGGGGGGAATGGAACACTGAAGCTTTCTTT. Amino acid sequence: CASRRGEWNTEAFF. This rearrangement joins TRBV6-5 to TRBJ1-1; TRBD1 might be the D (6 bases). Trimming stripped 6 bases from V and 1 base from J, with 12 bases between. The CDR3 runs to 14 residues. CDR1 and CDR2 from the germline V gene are MNHEY and SVGAGI.

The J gene is TRBJ1-2, the V gene TRBV6-1; weak D call: TRBD1 (5 bases). The CDR3 spans 17 residues. Looked up from germline, CDR1 is MNHNS and CDR2 is SASEGT. Trimming removed 1 base from V and 5 bases from J, with 20 bases in between. CDR3: CASSEVGREGFKYGYTF. CDR3 coding DNA: TGTGCCAGCAGTGAAGTCGGCAGGGAGGGCTTCAAGTATGGCTACACCTTC.

V usage is TRBV11-3 and J usage is TRBJ2-1; TRBD1 aligns across 7 bases. There are 15 residues in the CDR3. CDR1 and CDR2 (germline): SGHNT, YENEEA. Losses at the gene ends were 1 base for V and 6 bases for J; bases not matched to a gene: 6. This CDR3 is CASSLAVAGGNEQFF. Here the CDR3 DNA reads TGTGCCAGCAGCTTAGCGGTGGCAGGGGGCAATGAGCAGTTCTTC. Full variable domain (remainder filled in from reference TRBV11-3 and TRBJ2-1): EAGVVQSPRYKIIEKKQPVAFWCNPISGHNTLYWYLQNLGQGPELLIRYENEEAVDDSQLPKDRFSAERLKGVDSTLKIQPAELGDSAVYLCASSLAVAGGNEQFFGPGTRLTVL.

The genes are TRBV5-1 and TRBJ1-1, with D possibly being TRBD1 (5 bases). CDR1 is SGHRS, CDR2 YFSETQ, per germline. Trimming pared 0 bases from V and 0 bases from J, leaving 18 bases between. The CDR3 contains 18 residues. The CDR3 protein is CASSLAIREKPLNTEAFF. CDR3 bases: TGCGCCAGCAGCTTGGCAATCAGGGAGAAACCTCTGAACACTGAAGCTTTCTTT.

This chain uses TRBV2 with TRBJ1-2, with D uncertain. This CDR3 has 13 amino acids. V gave up 9 bases and J gave up 1 base, with 12 bases separating them. Per germline, CDR1 SNHLY and CDR2 FYNNEI. CDR3 loop: CARAAQLNYGYTF. The CDR3, as DNA: TGTGCCAGGGCGGCACAGCTTAACTATGGCTACACCTTC.

The V gene is TRBV6-5, the J gene TRBJ1-2, with D possibly matching TRBD1 (6 bases). Germline V gene lookup returns CDR1 MNHEY and CDR2 SVGAGI. Trimming took 5 bases from V and 3 from J, leaving 13 bases between them. CDR3 size: 14 residues. The CDR3 here is CASSRQGLDYGYTF. The CDR3 DNA is TGTGCCAGCAGTCGTCAGGGGCTGGACTATGGCTACACCTTC.

The chain is built from TRBV2 and TRBJ2-3; D possibly corresponds to TRBD2 (7 bases). CDR3 size: 13 residues. V lost 7 bases and J 4 bases, leaving 12 bases between the germline ends. Per the germline V gene, CDR1 is SNHLY and CDR2 is FYNNEI. CDR3 protein: CASTGGGPDTQYF. CDR3 nucleotides: TGTGCCAGCACTGGGGGGGGGCCAGATACGCAGTATTTT.

V usage is TRBV20-1 and J usage is TRBJ1-5; D not resolved. Germline V gene data show CDR1 as DFQATT and CDR2 as SNEGSKA (reference sequence). The CDR3 is 13 residues long. Trimming took off 5 bases at V and 1 base at J, with 9 bases between the two ends. The CDR3 loop is CSAGDVSNQPQHF. The DNA for the CDR3 is TGCAGTGCTGGTGACGTGAGCAATCAGCCCCAGCATTTT.

This chain links TRBV20-1 with TRBJ1-2; TRBD1 agrees at 11 bases. From germline, CDR1 is DFQATT and CDR2 SNEGSKA (reference sequence). V lost 6 bases to trimming and J lost 7 bases; unmatched junction nucleotides: 1. This CDR3 has 11 amino acids. The CDR3 loop is CSADRGPGYTF. DNA for the CDR3: TGCAGTGCGGACAGGGGGCCTGGCTACACCTTC.

Only a few counts were recorded for this clone. The chain is built from TRBV19 and TRBJ2-7; TRBD1 matches 11 bases. The CDR3 runs 16 residues. Germline V gene data show CDR1 as LNHDA and CDR2 as SQIVND (reference sequence). Losses at the gene ends were 4 bases for V and 2 bases for J; bases not matched to a gene: 7. CDR3: CASSTRDRGGTYEQYF. The CDR3 DNA reads as TGTGCCAGTAGTACACGGGACAGGGGGGGAACCTACGAGCAGTACTTC.

This clone was seen a handful of times. V usage is TRBV29-1 and J usage is TRBJ1-6; maybe TRBD1 (5 bases). Germline V gene data show CDR1 as SQVTM and CDR2 as ANQGSEA. This CDR3 region has 13 residues. The CDR3 sequence is CGIRDEGQGALHF. In DNA, the CDR3 is TGCGGAATCCGGGACGAGGGGCAAGGGGCCCTCCACTTT.

The chain links TRBV28 to TRBJ1-2; TRBD1 matches at 7 bases. The CDR3 length is 15 residues. CDR1 and CDR2 from the germline V gene are MDHEN and SYDVKM. Unmatched junction bases numbered 5, after V lost 2 bases and J lost 2 bases. The CDR3 bases are TGTGCCAGCAGTTTACTTACAGGGGAGAACTATGGCTACACCTTC. Its protein product is CASSLLTGENYGYTF.

The CDR3 DNA reads TGTGCCAGCAGCCAGGGAGGGAACACTGAAGCTTTCTTT. Translated, it gives CASSQGGNTEAFF. This sequence joins TRBV9 and TRBJ1-1, with a possible D match to TRBD1 (5 bases). V was cut by 4 bases and J by 1 base, with 8 bases left in between. Germline V gene data show CDR1 as SGDLS and CDR2 as YYNGEE. The CDR3 has 13 residues. The entire variable domain, with the rest obtained from reference TRBV9 and TRBJ1-1, is as follows: DSGVTQTPKHLITATGQRVTLRCSPRSGDLSVYWYQQSLDQGLQFLIQYYNGEERAKGNILERFSAQQFPDLHSELNLSSLELGDSALYFCASSQGGNTEAFFGQGTRLTVV.

V gene TRBV6-1 combines with J gene TRBJ2-7; D unresolved. V was shortened by 2 bases and J by 7 bases, with 9 bases between the two germline ends. The length of the CDR3 is 12 residues. Germline assignment: CDR1 MNHNS and CDR2 SASEGT. The CDR3 region has the DNA TGTGCCAGCAGTGAAATTCCAAGAGAGCAGTACTTC. Its translation is CASSEIPREQYF.